Below are 16 T cell receptor beta chains sequenced from a single sample in a study of T cell repertoires in cytomegalovirus infection. TCRdb analysed the reads with MiXCR anew, one entry per CDR3 protein. This sample has some 270,000 distinct CDR3 sequences, with about a sixth found just once. The sample consisted of CD8+ T cells from PBMCs. The receptor set was obtained from a human donor in good health (CMV status not recorded). Some clones in this sample may be carry-over from other donors' samples.

This chain uses TRBV6-5 with TRBJ1-2; D gene uncertain. This CDR3 contains 14 residues. Germline CDR1 is MNHEY and CDR2 is SVGAGI. V lost 0 bases to trimming and J lost 2 bases, with 7 bases between them. Written as DNA, the CDR3 is TGTGCCAGCAGTTACTCGATGCCAAACTATGGCTACACCTTC. It specifies CASSYSMPNYGYTF.

The chain combines TRBV7-9 with TRBJ2-7; TRBD1 matches at 9 bases. The trim removed 6 bases at V and 1 base at J, leaving 10 bases unmatched. The CDR3 totals 16 residues. Per germline, CDR1 SEHNR and CDR2 FQNEAQ (reference sequence). The CDR3 protein is CASSSQGAIISYEQYF. CDR3 DNA: TGTGCCAGCAGTTCACAGGGGGCAATCATTTCCTACGAGCAGTACTTC.

This sequence joins TRBV20-1 and TRBJ1-5; 12 nucleotides agree with TRBD1. V shed 4 bases, J shed 6 bases, and the junction held 7 bases outside the gene matches. The CDR3 extends over 15 amino acids. Germline CDR1 reads DFQATT; CDR2 reads SNEGSKA (reference sequence). The CDR3 coding sequence is TGCAGTGCTATTCCCGGGACAGGGGGCGGTCAGCCCCAGCATTTT. As protein: CSAIPGTGGGQPQHF.

The chain joins TRBV4-3 to TRBJ2-1; 7 bases are shared with TRBD2. V shed 0 bases, J shed 0 bases, and the junction held 5 bases outside the gene matches. Germline loops: CDR1 LGHNA, CDR2 YSLEER. CDR3 size: 17 residues. The CDR3 sequence: CASSQDPGGSSYNEQFF. In DNA form, the CDR3 reads TGCGCCAGCAGCCAAGATCCCGGGGGGTCCTCCTACAATGAGCAGTTCTTC.

CDR3 amino acids: CATSTDRGPFGGGNIQYF. As DNA, the CDR3 is TGTGCCACCAGTACGGACAGGGGGCCATTTGGGGGTGGAAACATTCAGTACTTC. The gene calls are TRBV15 and TRBJ2-4; 11 bases are a match to TRBD1. This CDR3 is 18 amino acids long. V was clipped by 6 bases and J by 6 bases; unmatched bases: 16. The V gene's germline CDR1 is LNHNV and CDR2 YYDKDF (reference sequence).

The V call is TRBV7-9, the J call TRBJ1-5; 10 nucleotides align to TRBD1. V shed 1 base and J 5 bases; nucleotides not matched to a gene: 5. CDR1 and CDR2 (germline): SEHNR, FQNEAQ (reference sequence). This CDR3 has 16 amino acids. CDR3 sequence reads: CASSLGTGGDDQPQHF. The CDR3 region has the DNA TGTGCCAGCAGCTTAGGGACAGGGGGGGATGATCAGCCCCAGCATTTT.

The chain combines TRBV20-1 with TRBJ2-3; 12 bases line up with TRBD2. The V gene's germline CDR1 is DFQATT and CDR2 SNEGSKA (reference sequence). V shed 3 bases and J 4 bases; nucleotides not matched to a gene: 14. The CDR3 contains 18 residues. CDR3 residues: CSASPLAGGTPRPDTQYF. The CDR3, as DNA: TGCAGTGCTAGTCCGCTAGCGGGGGGGACCCCCCGCCCAGATACGCAGTATTTT.

The CDR3 reads CASRYVGTFYEQYF. The CDR3 coding sequence is TGTGCCAGCAGATACGTCGGCACCTTCTACGAGCAGTACTTC. The rearrangement joins TRBV6-6 to TRBJ2-7; unclear D gene. Germline-derived CDR1 and CDR2 are MNHNY and SVGAGI (reference sequence). The V end was cut by 6 bases, the J end by 3 bases, with 15 bases between. CDR3 length: 14 residues.

Ten or more counts support this clonotype. The chain recombines TRBV7-6 with TRBJ2-2; TRBD2 aligns across 9 bases. Looked up from germline, CDR1 is SGHVS and CDR2 is FNYEAQ. The CDR3 loop spans 16 amino acids. J was trimmed by 1 base and V by 5 bases; bases with no gene match: 5. CDR3 in amino acids: CASSHLAGENTGELFF. The CDR3 nucleotides read TGTGCCAGCAGCCACTTAGCGGGGGAGAACACCGGGGAGCTGTTTTTT. The full variable domain, completed using reference TRBV7-6 and TRBJ2-2, is GAGVSQSPRYKVTKRGQDVALRCDPISGHVSLYWYRQALGQGPEFLTYFNYEAQQDKSGLPNDRFSAERPEGSISTLTIQRTEQRDSAMYRCASSHLAGENTGELFFGEGSRLTVL.

The chain joins TRBV6-1 to TRBJ2-4; no reliable D call. The CDR3 loop spans 11 amino acids. With 2 bases removed from V and 6 bases from J, the gap between germline ends came to 2 bases. The V gene's germline CDR1 is MNHNS and CDR2 SASEGT. The CDR3 region is CASSELNIQYF. CDR3 coding DNA: TGTGCCAGCAGTGAATTAAACATTCAGTACTTC.

This clonotype was detected many times. An end of the junction does not agree with germline; a read error may underlie this. The gene calls are TRBV7-7 and TRBJ2-2; D perhaps matches TRBD2 (5 bases). Germline V CDR1 and CDR2: SSHAT, FNYEAQ (reference sequence). The CDR3 loop spans 14 amino acids. The CDR3: CASSKGRHTGELFF. CDR3 nucleotide sequence: TGTGCTAGCAGTAAAGGGAGACACACCGGGGAGCTGTTTTTT.

This clonotype has just a few counts. The V gene is TRBV29-1, the J gene TRBJ2-5; 9 bases match TRBD1. Germline V gene sequence: CDR1 SQVTM, CDR2 ANQGSEA. V dropped 4 bases and J dropped 4; count of bases not matched to a gene: 10. The CDR3 runs 15 residues. The CDR3 sequence: CSVAGTGWFGETQYF. In DNA form, the CDR3 reads TGCAGCGTTGCCGGGACAGGGTGGTTCGGAGAGACCCAGTACTTC. The entire variable domain, with the rest obtained from reference TRBV29-1 and TRBJ2-5, is as follows: SAVISQKPSRDICQRGTSLTIQCQVDSQVTMMFWYRQQPGQSLTLIATANQGSEATYESGFVIDKFPISRPNLTFSTLTVSNMSPEDSSIYLCSVAGTGWFGETQYFGPGTRLLVL.

This clonotype occurred a few times. V usage is TRBV11-3 and J usage is TRBJ2-3; 10 nucleotides match TRBD2. CDR3 length equals 15 residues. Germline V gene sequence: CDR1 SGHNT, CDR2 YENEEA. The trim removed 8 bases at V and 2 bases at J, leaving 7 bases unmatched. This chain's CDR3 is CASGTSGEYTDTQYF. The CDR3 nucleotides are TGTGCCAGCGGTACTAGCGGGGAGTACACAGATACGCAGTATTTT.

The J gene is TRBJ2-4, the V gene TRBV2; tentatively, D is TRBD1 (6 bases). Germline V gene sequence: CDR1 SNHLY, CDR2 FYNNEI. Between the trimmed V and J ends, which lost 5 bases and 0 bases, there was a span of 20 bases. The CDR3 extends over 18 amino acids. DNA for the CDR3: TGTGCCAGCAGTCCGAGAAAGACAGGCAACTTAGCCAAAAACATTCAGTACTTC. Translated: CASSPRKTGNLAKNIQYF.

This sequence joins TRBV7-8 and TRBJ2-4, with TRBD2 matching 12 bases. The CDR3 sequence is 18 residues long. J lost 8 bases, V lost 2 bases, and 13 bases had no gene match. Germline values: CDR1 SGHVS, CDR2 FQNEAQ. The chain's CDR3 is CASSLMPSGGATRDIQYF. Written as DNA, the CDR3 is TGTGCCAGCAGCTTAATGCCTAGCGGGGGGGCCACTAGGGACATTCAGTACTTC.

This sequence joins TRBV7-4 and TRBJ1-1, with D perhaps matching TRBD1 (5 bases). Germline loops: CDR1 SGHVT, CDR2 SQSDAQ. This CDR3 is built from 12 residues. The ends were cut back, 2 bases at V and 10 bases at J, with 11 bases in the middle. The CDR3 is CASSLQGRGAFF. Here the CDR3 DNA reads TGTGCCAGCAGCTTACAGGGTCGAGGAGCTTTCTTT.